This T cell receptor (beta chain) was identified during a study of blood T cell repertoires in COVID-19. Study-level information: Sources were T cells, B-cell-depleted T cells, or PBMCs; the material itself was cDNA or gDNA.

This clone was picked up one time. CDR1 MNHEY and CDR2 SMNVEV come from the germline V gene (reference sequence). Trimming removed 5 bases from V and 5 bases from J; junction bases left unmatched: 10. This CDR3 region has 15 residues. In the source study's methods: Reference gene primer amplification in the assay estimated nucleated cell counts. TCRdb's table, derived via immunoSEQ multiplex PCR, lists solely in-frame clones and lacks some. V and J calls and clone size follow that table, whereas D and trimming were derived from the DNA. The sample consists of fewer than 300,000 clones, roughly 88% of them appearing once.

The receptor comes from a woman aged 25 to 39 with acute or convalescent COVID-19. Sequences were obtained from peripheral blood. This chain joins TRBV27 and TRBJ2-7; TRBD1 agrees at 9 bases. CDR3 loop: CASSNPGQGSHEQYF. CDR3 DNA sequence: TGTGCCAGCAGTAACCCGGGACAGGGTTCCCACGAGCAGTACTTC.